This T cell receptor beta chain was sequenced for a study of CD8+ T cells in alopecia areata. Sequencing templates came from extracted RNA that was reverse transcribed into cDNA. Assay: immunoSEQ multiplex PCR; the TCRdb copy retains only in-frame clones and omits some. The profile covers some 110,000 clones, with around 64% appearing a single time and around 2.7% taken by the ten largest. The CDR3 contains 12 residues. V lost 4 bases, J lost 4 bases, and 9 bases lay in between. Germline V CDR1 and CDR2: SGHRS, YFSETQ. This clone has more than one count but fewer than ten. Its matching antigen is unknown. Notes on the study in general: TCRs were shared less clearly across patients than in mice, possibly for HLA-related reasons. Lesional scalp, especially alopecia totalis/universalis, showed higher clonality than normal scalp. Normal skin's resident alphabeta T cells are sequenced alongside lesional scalp T cells.

The receptor was derived from a human donor in good health. The V gene is TRBV5-1, the J gene TRBJ2-7; D is perhaps TRBD2 (6 bases). The sequenced sample was CD4+ T cells sorted from blood. Here the CDR3 DNA reads TGCGCCAGCAGCCCGGGGGAATACGAGCAGTACTTC. Encoded protein: CASSPGEYEQYF.